The 20 T cell receptor beta chains reported below all come from one sample, sequenced in a study of blood T cell repertoires in COVID-19 (TCRdb year 2020). Library prep was done by the immunoSEQ multiplex PCR assay. Here the immuneACCESS table is served through TCRdb, limited to in-frame sequences with V and J called. Missing clones are a known gap in these copies; in checked studies unresolved V genes cover under half, and the rest lacks a known reason. This sample comprises more than 35,000 clones, 60% to 85% of them detected only once. The ten largest make up 23% of the sample. Sequenced: peripheral blood. The receptor set was obtained from a man between 65 and 85 years old with acute or convalescent COVID-19.

Only a few counts were recorded for this clone. The rearrangement uses TRBV2 and TRBJ2-5; D might be TRBD2 (5 bases). The V and J ends lost 4 bases and 3 bases respectively, with 9 bases between them. Germline assignment: CDR1 SNHLY and CDR2 FYNNEI. This CDR3 has 13 amino acids. CDR3 residues: CASSVEGEETQYF. The CDR3 DNA sequence: TGTGCCAGCAGTGTAGAGGGAGAAGAGACCCAGTACTTC.

The rearrangement links TRBV6-6 to TRBJ2-7, with D uncertain. The V end lost 0 bases, the J end lost 6 bases, and 12 bases lay between the germline ends. This CDR3 has 14 amino acids. Looked up from germline, CDR1 is MNHNY and CDR2 is SVGAGI (reference sequence). CDR3 amino acids: CASSYSTASPEQYF. CDR3 in DNA: TGTGCCAGCAGTTACTCGACTGCCTCCCCCGAGCAGTACTTC.

This chain uses TRBV28 with TRBJ1-2, with 7 bases that match TRBD1. V was pared by 5 bases and J by 6 bases, with 9 bases of the junction left unmatched. Germline loops: CDR1 MDHEN, CDR2 SYDVKM. This CDR3 is built from 14 residues. CDR3 bases: TGTGCCAGCAGTCCCTTGGACAGGACTGATGGCTACACCTTC. This translates into CASSPLDRTDGYTF.

This clone appeared once. The V gene is TRBV4-2, the J gene TRBJ2-2; 9 bases align to TRBD2. V lost 1 base, J lost 8 bases, and 5 bases stayed unmatched. Per germline, CDR1 LGHNA and CDR2 YNFKEQ. CDR3 length: 15 residues. The CDR3 protein is CASSQVAGEWGELFF. The CDR3 DNA reads TGTGCCAGCAGCCAAGTAGCGGGAGAGTGGGGGGAGCTGTTTTTT.

The rearrangement joins TRBV19 to TRBJ1-5, with D hard to call. Germline CDR1 is LNHDA and CDR2 is SQIVND (reference sequence). This CDR3 spans 16 amino acids. Trimming left V 4 bases short and J 0 bases short, with 13 bases between. CDR3 DNA sequence: TGTGCCAGTAGTACCGGCAGGTTTTTTAGCAATCAGCCCCAGCATTTT. Its translation is CASSTGRFFSNQPQHF.

The V and J genes are TRBV28 and TRBJ2-7; 7 bases map to TRBD2. The V gene end was trimmed by 8 bases and the J gene end by 6 bases; junction bases not matched to a gene: 10. The CDR3 length is 13 residues. CDR1 MDHEN and CDR2 SYDVKM come from the germline V gene. The DNA of the CDR3 is TGTGCCAGCGGATCTAGCGGCTCCGCCGAGCAGTACTTC. This gives the protein CASGSSGSAEQYF.

This clone was recorded only once. The CDR3 sequence is CASSGTSGSGDTQYF. The CDR3, as DNA: TGTGCCAGCAGTGGGACTAGCGGGAGTGGAGATACGCAGTATTTT. The V call is TRBV6-4, the J call TRBJ2-3; 13 bases map to TRBD2. CDR1 is MRHNA, CDR2 SNTAGT, per germline. This CDR3 comprises 15 residues. Unmatched junction bases numbered 3, after V lost 4 bases and J lost 5 bases.

This rearrangement joins TRBV29-1 to TRBJ2-1; weak D call: TRBD2 (6 bases). V dropped 0 bases and J dropped 2 bases, with 14 bases sitting between them. This CDR3 is built from 16 residues. Germline-derived CDR1 and CDR2 are SQVTM and ANQGSEA. The CDR3 DNA is TGCAGCGTTGAAGATCCAGGCGGGAAAGCCTACAATGAGCAGTTCTTC. Amino acid sequence: CSVEDPGGKAYNEQFF.

The J gene is TRBJ1-3, the V gene TRBV6-5; 7 nucleotides align to TRBD1. The germline V gene has CDR1 MNHEY and CDR2 SVGAGI. V shed 0 bases, J shed 2 bases, and the junction held 1 base outside the gene matches. The CDR3 is 15 residues long. Written as DNA, the CDR3 is TGTGCCAGCAGTTACTCTACAGGGGCTGGAAACACCATATATTTT. Its translation: CASSYSTGAGNTIYF.

This clone occurred a few times. The chain joins TRBV6-5 to TRBJ1-1, with 7 positions matching TRBD1. CDR3 length: 12 residues. Losses at the gene ends were 8 bases for V and 4 bases for J; bases not matched to a gene: 4. CDR1 and CDR2 (germline): MNHEY, SVGAGI. CDR3 coding DNA: TGTGCCAGCCAGGGGGTGGGCACTGAAGCTTTCTTT. This sequence encodes CASQGVGTEAFF.

This chain joins TRBV27 and TRBJ2-1; weak D call: TRBD2 (6 bases). Deletions cut 0 bases from V and 0 bases from J, with 9 bases between. CDR1 MNHEY and CDR2 SMNVEV come from the germline V gene (reference sequence). The CDR3 contains 16 residues. The CDR3 spells CASSLSAGSSYNEQFF. The CDR3 DNA reads as TGTGCCAGCAGTTTATCGGCGGGAAGCTCCTACAATGAGCAGTTCTTC.

The chain is built from TRBV10-2 and TRBJ1-3; D is unresolved. Trimming left V 0 bases short and J 0 bases short, with 6 bases between. The CDR3 is 15 residues long. CDR1 is WSHSY, CDR2 SAAADI, per germline. The CDR3, as DNA: TGCGCCAGCAGTGAGTCCAGGTCCTCTGGAAACACCATATATTTT. Its protein is CASSESRSSGNTIYF.

The V call is TRBV28, the J call TRBJ1-2; D may be TRBD1 (5 bases). The length of the CDR3 is 14 residues. V was pared by 5 bases and J by 4 bases, with 14 bases between. In germline, CDR1 is MDHEN, CDR2 SYDVKM. The CDR3 nucleotides are TGTGCCAGCAGTGGGCCAGGGAATAGCTATGGCTACACCTTC. Amino acid sequence: CASSGPGNSYGYTF.

This clone was seen a handful of times. The chain recombines TRBV20-1 with TRBJ1-4, with TRBD1 as a possible D gene (5 bases). The V gene lost 6 bases and the J gene lost 8 bases, with 10 bases spanning the gap. The CDR3 consists of 11 residues. Per germline, CDR1 DFQATT and CDR2 SNEGSKA (reference sequence). The CDR3 DNA follows: TGCAGTGCGGTGGGGGGGGAAAAACTGTTTTTT. This gives the protein CSAVGGEKLFF.

The chain employs TRBV7-9 and TRBJ2-1; D ambiguous. Between the trimmed V and J ends, which lost 3 bases and 8 bases, there was a span of 2 bases. There are 10 residues in the CDR3. Germline V gives CDR1 SEHNR, CDR2 FQNEAQ (reference sequence). CDR3 bases: TGTGCCAGCAGCTTCTATGAGCAGTTCTTC. This encodes CASSFYEQFF.

This chain links TRBV28 with TRBJ1-5, with 8 bases fitting TRBD1. After removal of 8 bases from V and 6 bases from J, the junction contained 6 bases not matched to a gene. This CDR3 comprises 13 residues. Germline V lookup: CDR1 MDHEN, CDR2 SYDVKM. As DNA, the CDR3 is TGTGCCAGCGGTTGGACAGGGCTTCAGCCCCAGCATTTT. It is translated as CASGWTGLQPQHF.

The chain combines TRBV28 with TRBJ2-7; possible D gene TRBD1, 5 bases. Germline assignment: CDR1 MDHEN and CDR2 SYDVKM. V dropped 5 bases and J dropped 3 bases, with 17 bases sitting between them. The CDR3 length is 15 residues. The CDR3 spells CASSGRQLGGYEQYF. The CDR3 nucleotides read TGTGCCAGCAGTGGCCGACAGCTCGGCGGCTACGAGCAGTACTTC.

This sequence joins TRBV4-2 and TRBJ2-1; 8 nucleotides match TRBD1. The CDR3 length is 14 residues. J lost 6 bases, V lost 4 bases, and 5 bases had no gene match. From germline, CDR1 is LGHNA and CDR2 YNFKEQ. CDR3 bases: TGTGCCAGCAGCCTCTCAGGGGGCGGCAATGAGCAGTTCTTC. This sequence encodes CASSLSGGGNEQFF.

This chain uses TRBV28 with TRBJ2-1; possibly TRBD2 for D (5 bases). Germline V lookup: CDR1 MDHEN, CDR2 SYDVKM. V gave up 4 bases and J gave up 1 base, with 11 bases separating them. CDR3 size: 15 residues. DNA for the CDR3: TGTGCCAGCAGTTCTAGCAGATTATCCTACAATGAGCAGTTCTTC. Translated, it gives CASSSSRLSYNEQFF.

V is TRBV29-1 and J is TRBJ2-1; 12 positions match TRBD2. With 6 bases clipped from V and 10 bases from J, the junction kept 22 bases outside the gene matches. CDR1 and CDR2 (germline): SQVTM, ANQGSEA. This CDR3 is 18 amino acids long. The CDR3: CSVAVPPTSGSGREEQFF. CDR3 sequence (DNA): TGCAGCGTCGCAGTCCCGCCGACTAGCGGGAGTGGAAGAGAAGAGCAGTTCTTC.